A selection of T cell receptor beta chains follows, all from one sample in a study of beta chain features in type 1 diabetes. The table came from immunoSEQ multiplex PCR; TCRdb's copy has only in-frame clones and leaves some out. The sample shows 300,000 to 400,000 clones, around 8% of them seen only once. The sample comprised central memory CD4+ T cells from blood. The receptors originated from a woman between 18 and 29 years old in good health. Both conserved end residues are part of each CDR3. The order of the fields is J gene, clone size, D gene, V gene, CDR3 DNA, CDR3 protein. A D gene is named only where the DNA matches it firmly. Size values are once, few and many counts, or a class for expanded clones, and some rows have none.

j_gene: TRBJ2-2; abundance: few; d_gene: TRBD2; v_gene: TRBV28; CDR3nt: TGTGCCAGCAGTTTACCAGGAAGAGCGGGAGTTAGAAGCGGGGAGCTGTTTTTT; CDR3aa: CASSLPGRAGVRSGELFF
j_gene: TRBJ2-5; abundance: few; d_gene: -; v_gene: TRBV5-1; CDR3nt: TGCGCCAGCAGCTTGGCCCCGGAGACCCAGTACTTC; CDR3aa: CASSLAPETQYF
j_gene: TRBJ2-5; abundance: -; d_gene: -; v_gene: TRBV7-9; CDR3nt: TGTGCCAGCAGCTCCTCAGTGGAGACCCAGTACTTC; CDR3aa: CASSSSVETQYF
j_gene: TRBJ2-2; abundance: many; d_gene: -; v_gene: TRBV19; CDR3nt: TGTGCCAGTAGTAGGTTCGGACCCAGGAACACCGGGGAGCTGTTTTTT; CDR3aa: CASSRFGPRNTGELFF
j_gene: TRBJ2-7; abundance: -; d_gene: -; v_gene: TRBV7-8; CDR3nt: TGTGCCAGCAGCTTAGAACGGGGTCGGCGGCCGAGGGATATCCCCTACGAGCAGTACTTC; CDR3aa: CASSLERGRRPRDIPYEQYF
j_gene: TRBJ2-6; abundance: many; d_gene: -; v_gene: TRBV28; CDR3nt: TGTGCCAGCAGACCCTCTCGTCGCTCTGGGGCCAACGTCCTGACTTTC; CDR3aa: CASRPSRRSGANVLTF
j_gene: TRBJ2-7; abundance: -; d_gene: -; v_gene: TRBV11-2; CDR3nt: TGTGCCAGCAGCTTAGATCTGTACGGGCTCGGAGGAGAGCAGTACTTC; CDR3aa: CASSLDLYGLGGEQYF
j_gene: TRBJ2-5; abundance: -; d_gene: TRBD2; v_gene: TRBV27; CDR3nt: TGTGCCAGCAGTCACAGACTAGCGGGAGGAGGAGAGACCCAGTACTTC; CDR3aa: CASSHRLAGGGETQYF
j_gene: TRBJ2-7; abundance: few; d_gene: -; v_gene: TRBV7-9; CDR3nt: TGCGCCAGCAGCCAAGATCACCCGGGTCCCCACGAGCAGTACTTC; CDR3aa: CASSQDHPGPHEQYF
j_gene: TRBJ2-7; abundance: -; d_gene: -; v_gene: TRBV28; CDR3nt: TGTGCCAGCCGGGACTTCTTTTCCGAGCAGTACTTC; CDR3aa: CASRDFFSEQYF
j_gene: TRBJ1-2; abundance: -; d_gene: TRBD1; v_gene: TRBV28; CDR3nt: TGTGCCAGCAGTGCGGGACAGGCTTCGGGTGGCTACACCTTC; CDR3aa: CASSAGQASGGYTF
j_gene: TRBJ2-2; abundance: -; d_gene: TRBD1; v_gene: TRBV15; CDR3nt: TGTGCCACCAGCCGGGACAGGGCCGTTGGCACCGGGGAGCTGTTTTTT; CDR3aa: CATSRDRAVGTGELFF
j_gene: TRBJ1-1; abundance: many; d_gene: -; v_gene: TRBV7-3; CDR3nt: TGTGCCAGCAGTGAACATATGAACACTGAAGCTTTCTTT; CDR3aa: CASSEHMNTEAFF
j_gene: TRBJ1-5; abundance: -; d_gene: -; v_gene: TRBV28; CDR3nt: TGTGCCAGCAGTTTGTCGGGCAAGGGGGTTCCCCAGCATTTT; CDR3aa: CASSLSGKGVPQHF
j_gene: TRBJ2-1; abundance: -; d_gene: -; v_gene: TRBV6-6; CDR3nt: TGTGCCAGCAGTTACGGAAGGGATGAGCAGTTCTTC; CDR3aa: CASSYGRDEQFF
j_gene: TRBJ2-7; abundance: -; d_gene: -; v_gene: TRBV5-1; CDR3nt: TGCGCCAGCAGCGCAACAGACTACGAGCAGTACTTC; CDR3aa: CASSATDYEQYF
j_gene: TRBJ1-4; abundance: few; d_gene: -; v_gene: TRBV20-1; CDR3nt: TGCAGTGCTATTGTGAATGAAAAACTGTTTTTT; CDR3aa: CSAIVNEKLFF
j_gene: TRBJ2-2; abundance: -; d_gene: -; v_gene: TRBV9; CDR3nt: TGTGCCAGCAGCGTAGGACGAGTCCCTGGGTTTGCCGGGGAGCTGTTTTTT; CDR3aa: CASSVGRVPGFAGELFF
j_gene: TRBJ1-2; abundance: many; d_gene: -; v_gene: TRBV6-5; CDR3nt: TGTGCCAGCAGTTACTCTGGGTCGCGTATGGGCTACACCTTC; CDR3aa: CASSYSGSRMGYTF
j_gene: TRBJ2-2; abundance: -; d_gene: TRBD1; v_gene: TRBV7-6; CDR3nt: TGTGCCAGCAGCCGGACAGGGACGAACACCGGGGAGCTGTTTTTT; CDR3aa: CASSRTGTNTGELFF
j_gene: TRBJ1-5; abundance: many; d_gene: -; v_gene: TRBV27; CDR3nt: TGTGCCAGCAGTTTAAACAACAATCAGCCCCAGCATTTT; CDR3aa: CASSLNNNQPQHF
j_gene: TRBJ2-1; abundance: few; d_gene: -; v_gene: TRBV20-1; CDR3nt: TGCAGTGCTAAGGGTTTCGATGAGCAGTTCTTC; CDR3aa: CSAKGFDEQFF
j_gene: TRBJ1-5; abundance: -; d_gene: -; v_gene: TRBV7-6; CDR3nt: TGTGCCAGCAGCTTATTTCCCGATCAGCCCCAGCATTTT; CDR3aa: CASSLFPDQPQHF
j_gene: TRBJ1-1; abundance: -; d_gene: -; v_gene: TRBV4-2; CDR3nt: TGTGCCAGCAGCCAAGATCGCTTAGAGGAGGCTGAAGCTTTCTTT; CDR3aa: CASSQDRLEEAEAFF
j_gene: TRBJ1-1; abundance: few; d_gene: -; v_gene: TRBV7-2; CDR3nt: TGTGCCAGCAGCTTAGTATGGGGGGGAAACACTGAAGCTTTCTTT; CDR3aa: CASSLVWGGNTEAFF
j_gene: TRBJ2-1; abundance: -; d_gene: -; v_gene: TRBV10-3; CDR3nt: TGTGCCATCGGGGTAGGAGCAAATGAGCAGTTCTTC; CDR3aa: CAIGVGANEQFF
j_gene: TRBJ1-2; abundance: few; d_gene: -; v_gene: TRBV28; CDR3nt: TGTGCCAGCAGAGGACAGTACTATGGCTACACCTTC; CDR3aa: CASRGQYYGYTF
j_gene: TRBJ1-2; abundance: few; d_gene: -; v_gene: TRBV7-3; CDR3nt: TGTGCCAGCAGCTTATCCTTTAGGAGGCGGATCGATAACTATGGCTACACCTTC; CDR3aa: CASSLSFRRRIDNYGYTF
j_gene: TRBJ2-3; abundance: many; d_gene: -; v_gene: TRBV12-2; CDR3nt: TGTGCAAGTCGCTTAGACTCAGATAGCTGCACAGATACGCAGTATTTT; CDR3aa: CASRLDSDSCTDTQYF
j_gene: TRBJ2-5; abundance: -; d_gene: TRBD2; v_gene: TRBV28; CDR3nt: TGTGCCAGCAGTTTGACTAGCGGGCTGGGGACCCAGTACTTC; CDR3aa: CASSLTSGLGTQYF
j_gene: TRBJ2-1; abundance: -; d_gene: -; v_gene: TRBV20-1; CDR3nt: TGCAGTGCTAGAGTGTACAATGAGCAGTTCTTC; CDR3aa: CSARVYNEQFF
j_gene: TRBJ2-1; abundance: few; d_gene: TRBD2; v_gene: TRBV6-1; CDR3nt: TGTGCCAGCAGTGGGACTAGCGGGAGCTCCTACAATGAGCAGTTCTTC; CDR3aa: CASSGTSGSSYNEQFF
j_gene: TRBJ1-1; abundance: -; d_gene: -; v_gene: TRBV28; CDR3nt: TGTGCCAGCAGTTTATCAGGGCTGGGGGCTTTCTTT; CDR3aa: CASSLSGLGAFF
j_gene: TRBJ1-2; abundance: few; d_gene: -; v_gene: TRBV6-5; CDR3nt: TGTGCCACCACAGACTTTTATGGCTACACCTTC; CDR3aa: CATTDFYGYTF
j_gene: TRBJ1-1; abundance: -; d_gene: -; v_gene: TRBV11-2; CDR3nt: TGTGCCAGCAGCTTAACTCAGGGCCCGAACACTGAAGCTTTCTTT; CDR3aa: CASSLTQGPNTEAFF
j_gene: TRBJ1-5; abundance: -; d_gene: -; v_gene: TRBV28; CDR3nt: TGTGCCAGCAGACAGGGTCTGGGGTATATCAGCAATCAGCCCCAGCATTTT; CDR3aa: CASRQGLGYISNQPQHF
j_gene: TRBJ1-2; abundance: many; d_gene: -; v_gene: TRBV28; CDR3nt: TGTGCCATCCGGGACTACTATGGCTACACCTTC; CDR3aa: CAIRDYYGYTF
j_gene: TRBJ2-3; abundance: many; d_gene: -; v_gene: TRBV21-1; CDR3nt: TGTGCCCTGATGTGTACGGTAAACACAGATACGCAGTATTTT; CDR3aa: CALMCTVNTDTQYF
j_gene: TRBJ1-5; abundance: -; d_gene: TRBD1; v_gene: TRBV5-1; CDR3nt: TGCGCCAGCAGCAGGACAGGGGGCAGGAATCAGCCCCAGCATTTT; CDR3aa: CASSRTGGRNQPQHF
j_gene: TRBJ2-5; abundance: -; d_gene: -; v_gene: TRBV4-2; CDR3nt: TGTGCCAGCAGCCAAGGGGTCTCCGCGACTCCACAAGGCCAAGAGACCCAGTACTTC; CDR3aa: CASSQGVSATPQGQETQYF
j_gene: TRBJ2-7; abundance: -; d_gene: TRBD2; v_gene: TRBV7-2; CDR3nt: TGTGCCAGCAGCTTAGGTCCTAGCGGGGTTTACGAGCAGTACTTC; CDR3aa: CASSLGPSGVYEQYF
j_gene: TRBJ2-7; abundance: many; d_gene: TRBD1; v_gene: TRBV18; CDR3nt: TGTGCCAGCTCGCTCGGACAGGGGACTCAGTACTTC; CDR3aa: CASSLGQGTQYF
j_gene: TRBJ2-6; abundance: few; d_gene: -; v_gene: TRBV5-4; CDR3nt: TGTGCCAGCAGCTTGTTCGATTCATCTGGGGCCAACGTCCTGACTTTC; CDR3aa: CASSLFDSSGANVLTF
j_gene: TRBJ2-2; abundance: -; d_gene: -; v_gene: TRBV7-2; CDR3nt: TGTGCCAGCAGCCTCCCGATCGGGGAGCTGTTTTTT; CDR3aa: CASSLPIGELFF
j_gene: TRBJ1-2; abundance: few; d_gene: -; v_gene: TRBV10-3; CDR3nt: TGTGCCAGTACGGTACAGTATGGCTACACCTTC; CDR3aa: CASTVQYGYTF
j_gene: TRBJ2-7; abundance: few; d_gene: -; v_gene: TRBV5-4; CDR3nt: TGTGCCAGCAGCTTGTTCCCGGGAGACTCGTACGAGCAGTACTTC; CDR3aa: CASSLFPGDSYEQYF
j_gene: TRBJ2-1; abundance: -; d_gene: -; v_gene: TRBV11-2; CDR3nt: TGTGCCAGCAGCTTAGTAATTGGAACCAATGAGCAGTTCTTC; CDR3aa: CASSLVIGTNEQFF
j_gene: TRBJ2-7; abundance: -; d_gene: TRBD2; v_gene: TRBV27; CDR3nt: TGTGCCAGCAGTAAACGACTAGCGGGAGTTGGGGAGCAGTACTTC; CDR3aa: CASSKRLAGVGEQYF
j_gene: TRBJ1-5; abundance: -; d_gene: -; v_gene: TRBV7-9; CDR3nt: TGTGCCAGCAGCTCGCAGGGAAATCAGCCCCAGCATTTT; CDR3aa: CASSSQGNQPQHF